This T cell receptor beta chain was observed in a study of graft-versus-host responses after intestinal transplantation. The repertoire was sequenced with immunoSEQ multiplex PCR; TCRdb's copy has only in-frame clones and lacks some. The sample carries approximately 100,000 clones, roughly 87% recorded once. The germline CDR1 and CDR2 sequences are KGHSH and LQKENI. Trimming removed 3 bases from V and 3 bases from J; junction bases left unmatched: 1. This CDR3 has 14 residues. For this clone: The antigen remains undetermined.

The chain is built from TRBV18 and TRBJ2-5; TRBD2 matches at 10 bases. The starting material was unstimulated CD4+ T cells sorted from spleen or lymph node cells, obtained before intestinal transplant. This sequence was found in a human donor who received an intestinal transplant. The CDR3 sequence is CASSPGLAEETQYF. The CDR3 nucleotides read TGTGCCAGCTCACCCGGACTAGCGGAAGAGACCCAGTACTTC.